This T cell receptor beta chain comes out of a study of T cell repertoires in cytomegalovirus infection. Across the whole study: Public TCR beta signature analysis indicated the presence of both CMV infection and matching HLA type.

Germline CDR1 is MDHEN and CDR2 is SYDVKM. V gave up 8 bases and J gave up 8 bases, with 16 bases separating them. The CDR3 length is 14 residues. TCRdb reanalysed the reads using MiXCR and keeps one entry per CDR3 protein. The sample has more than 400,000 distinct CDR3 sequences, around 27% seen once; the top ten hold around 14%. In the case of this clonotype: The antigen remains unidentified.

Study-wide results and caveats: Ex vivo, HLA-C-restricted CMV-specific TCR beta clonotypes prevailed over the rest of the response.

This clonotype originated in a human donor in good health (CMV status not recorded). Some clones in this sample may be carry-over from other donors' samples. The sequencing input was PBMCs. The chain couples TRBV28 to TRBJ1-6, with D maybe TRBD1 (5 bases). The CDR3 sequence: CASGTDRVYSPLHF. As DNA, the CDR3 is TGTGCCAGCGGGACTGACAGAGTCTATTCACCCCTCCACTTT.